The clone carrying this T cell receptor beta chain was seen only a few times. CDR1 and CDR2 (germline): LGHNA, YSLEER. With V trimmed by 3 bases and J by 5 bases, 0 bases remained unmatched. There are 12 residues in the CDR3. Clones were sequenced by immunoSEQ multiplex PCR, and TCRdb holds only the in-frame ones, with some missing. This sample has around 140,000 clones, with about 92% found just once. This record belongs to a study of T cell responses to AZD1222 COVID-19 vaccine. The sequenced sample was peripheral blood, obtained on day 0 of AZD1222 vaccination. This receptor was obtained from an adult in good health. The chain joins TRBV4-3 to TRBJ1-2; TRBD1 agrees at 7 bases. As DNA, the CDR3 is TGCGCCAGCAGCCAGACAGGGTATGGCTACACCTTC. Translated, it gives CASSQTGYGYTF.